These 17 T cell receptor beta chains originate from one sample sequenced in a study of blood T cell repertoires in COVID-19 (dated by TCRdb to about 2020). Libraries were constructed by the immunoSEQ multiplex PCR assay. TCRdb holds this immuneACCESS table with in-frame rearrangements only. Some clones are missing; in checked studies, unresolved V genes explain under half, and the rest has no known cause. The sample has 120,000 to 150,000 clones on record, roughly nine tenths of them singletons. Approximately 2.4% of the sample rests with the top ten. Sequencing input: peripheral blood. Receptors were obtained from a human donor with COVID-19, enrolled during active disease. The donor label of this sample is uncertain.

V gene TRBV29-1 combines with J gene TRBJ2-7; 7 bases line up with TRBD1. In germline, CDR1 is SQVTM, CDR2 ANQGSEA. V lost 8 bases to trimming and J lost 2 bases; unmatched junction nucleotides: 9. The CDR3 covers 13 residues. CDR3 in DNA: TGCAGCTGCGACAGGGTAAACACCTACGAGCAGTACTTC. Its translation is CSCDRVNTYEQYF.

V and J are TRBV11-3 and TRBJ2-3; TRBD2 agrees at 8 bases. The CDR3 loop spans 13 amino acids. Per germline, CDR1 SGHNT and CDR2 YENEEA. Unmatched junction bases numbered 4, after V lost 5 bases and J lost 6 bases. CDR3: CASSKTSGDTQYF. The CDR3 DNA reads as TGTGCCAGCAGCAAAACTAGCGGTGATACGCAGTATTTT.

V is TRBV5-4 and J is TRBJ2-3; D is possibly TRBD2 (5 bases). V was clipped by 0 bases and J by 5 bases, with 13 bases between them. From germline, CDR1 is SGHNT and CDR2 YYREEE (reference sequence). The length of the CDR3 is 15 residues. The CDR3 region is CASSLVPPRGDTQYF. The CDR3 DNA follows: TGTGCCAGCAGCTTGGTACCTCCACGGGGAGATACGCAGTATTTT.

The chain combines TRBV3-1 (or the pseudogene TRBV3-2) with TRBJ2-1; weak D call: TRBD1 (6 bases). CDR1 is LGHDT and CDR2 is YNNKEL in the germline V gene (reference sequence). There are 13 residues in the CDR3. With 5 bases removed from V and 9 bases from J, the gap between germline ends came to 14 bases. The CDR3, as DNA: TGTGCCAGCAGCAGAGAGGGGACAAGTGAGCAGTTCTTC. As protein: CASSREGTSEQFF.

The chain combines TRBV5-5 with TRBJ2-1; maybe TRBD2 (6 bases). Trimming took 0 bases from V and 6 from J, leaving 10 bases between them. The CDR3 spans 14 residues. Germline lookup yields CDR1 SGHKS and CDR2 YYEKEE (reference sequence). In DNA, the CDR3 is TGTGCCAGCAGCTTGGGACTAGTCAGCAATGAGCAGTTCTTC. This codes for CASSLGLVSNEQFF.

This chain uses TRBV7-6 with TRBJ2-2; TRBD1 agrees at 10 bases. The germline CDR1 and CDR2 sequences are SGHVS and FNYEAQ. The trim removed 7 bases at V and 1 base at J, leaving 6 bases unmatched. The length of the CDR3 is 16 residues. CDR3 loop: CASTRTGGGNTGELFF. The CDR3, as DNA: TGTGCCAGCACCAGGACAGGGGGAGGGAACACCGGGGAGCTGTTTTTT.

The chain uses TRBV6-5 and TRBJ2-1; 11 bases are shared with TRBD2. The CDR3 has 13 residues. The trim removed 7 bases at V and 11 bases at J, leaving 7 bases unmatched. Germline CDR1 reads MNHEY; CDR2 reads SVGAGI. The CDR3 protein is CASTSTSGVKQFF. The CDR3 coding sequence is TGTGCCAGCACCTCGACTAGCGGGGTGAAGCAGTTCTTC.

Only one count was recorded for this clone. One junction end disagrees with the germline gene, perhaps due to a read error. The rearrangement uses TRBV5-1 and TRBJ1-3, with a tentative D call TRBD1 (5 bases). The CDR3 loop spans 15 amino acids. Germline CDR1 is SGHRS and CDR2 is YFSETQ. The CDR3 loop reads CASSEQVSSGNPIYF. Written as DNA, the CDR3 is TGCGCCAGCAGCGAACAGGTTTCCTCTGGAAACCCCATATATTTT.

This sequence joins TRBV2 and TRBJ2-3, with 7 bases fitting TRBD1. Looked up from germline, CDR1 is SNHLY and CDR2 is FYNNEI. CDR3 length: 19 amino acids. The trim removed 8 bases at V and 2 bases at J, leaving 22 bases unmatched. In DNA, the CDR3 is TGTGCCAGCGTCCCCCCCCGTTATACGACAGGGCCGGACACAGATACGCAGTATTTT. Protein sequence: CASVPPRYTTGPDTDTQYF. Using reference TRBV2 and TRBJ2-3 for the parts outside the CDR3, the full variable domain is EPEVTQTPSHQVTQMGQEVILRCVPISNHLYFYWYRQILGQKVEFLVSFYNNEISEKSEIFDDQFSVERPDGSNFTLKIRSTKLEDSAMYFCASVPPRYTTGPDTDTQYFGPGTRLTVL.

This chain connects TRBV27 to TRBJ1-5; D gene unclear. CDR3 size: 14 residues. Germline V gene lookup returns CDR1 MNHEY and CDR2 SMNVEV (reference sequence). The germline V and J ends were trimmed by 5 bases and 4 bases, with 12 bases remaining between them. CDR3 in amino acids: CASSPWTLNQPQHF. For the CDR3, the DNA is TGTGCCAGCAGTCCTTGGACTCTTAATCAGCCCCAGCATTTT.

This clone was found a few times. The chain combines TRBV5-1 with TRBJ2-7; the match to TRBD2 covers 9 bases. Per germline, CDR1 SGHRS and CDR2 YFSETQ. The CDR3 has 18 residues. Trimming at V came to 0 bases and at J to 4 bases, leaving 14 bases not matched to a gene. The CDR3 DNA reads as TGCGCCAGCAGCTTGGGCCCCGGGAGCGGGGGGATAATATACGAGCAGTACTTC. Translating gives CASSLGPGSGGIIYEQYF.

The chain uses TRBV24-1 and TRBJ2-1; TRBD2 aligns across 7 bases. This CDR3 region has 16 residues. The germline V gene encodes CDR1 KGHDR and CDR2 SFDVKD. With V trimmed by 4 bases and J by 8 bases, 13 bases remained unmatched. CDR3 sequence: CATSETSGISIDEQFF. As DNA, the CDR3 is TGTGCCACCAGTGAAACAAGCGGGATTAGTATCGATGAGCAGTTCTTC.

This clone came up a few times. This rearrangement joins TRBV2 to TRBJ1-2; D perhaps matches TRBD1 (6 bases). Germline CDR1 is SNHLY and CDR2 is FYNNEI. The V end lost 6 bases, the J end lost 8 bases, and 10 bases lay between the germline ends. The CDR3 consists of 11 residues. The CDR3: CASRGAEGYTF. CDR3 coding DNA: TGTGCCAGCAGGGGGGCGGAAGGCTACACCTTC.

The V and J genes are TRBV6-5 and TRBJ1-1; D is ambiguous. Germline V gene data show CDR1 as MNHEY and CDR2 as SVGAGI. V was clipped by 8 bases and J by 2 bases, with 15 bases between them. CDR3 length: 14 amino acids. CDR3 DNA: TGTGCCAGCTCCCGTCAGGCCCCCAACACTGAAGCTTTCTTT. This encodes CASSRQAPNTEAFF.

The chain couples TRBV5-1 to TRBJ1-2; a possible D gene is TRBD1 (6 bases). V was pared by 5 bases and J by 0 bases, with 11 bases between. CDR3 length: 14 residues. Germline CDR1 and CDR2: SGHRS and YFSETQ. CDR3 loop: CASREQGANYGYTF. As DNA, the CDR3 is TGCGCCAGCAGAGAACAGGGAGCTAACTATGGCTACACCTTC.

The chain links TRBV18 to TRBJ2-1; D call uncertain. The CDR3 is made up of 12 amino acids. Germline CDR1 is KGHSH and CDR2 is LQKENI. V lost 3 bases and J 7 bases, leaving 7 bases between the germline ends. CDR3 loop: CASSPRSNEQFF. CDR3 coding DNA: TGTGCCAGCTCACCGAGGTCAAATGAGCAGTTCTTC.

The chain joins TRBV18 to TRBJ1-2, with 7 bases aligning to TRBD1. Germline CDR1 and CDR2: KGHSH and LQKENI. V lost 2 bases to trimming and J lost 3 bases; unmatched junction nucleotides: 6. CDR3 length: 15 amino acids. This chain's CDR3 is CASSPTHRGDYGYTF. The CDR3 nucleotides are TGTGCCAGCTCACCAACCCACAGGGGCGACTATGGCTACACCTTC.